The 25 T cell receptor beta chains given below trace back to one sample, sequenced in a study of T-cell memory formation after mild COVID-19. Each CDR3 protein is one row after TCRdb ran MiXCR on the 5' RACE reads. The repertoire has about 250,000 distinct CDR3 sequences, about a sixth of them found once; the top ten carry approximately 3.5%. Sample: PBMCs or a T cell subset sorted from them (not recorded which). The receptors here all came from a young man who had mild COVID-19 (a few samples of this study predate the infection). Cell type and time point are not known.

The chain combines TRBV20-1 with TRBJ2-7, with a weak D call TRBD2 (5 bases). The germline CDR1 and CDR2 sequences are DFQATT and SNEGSKA (reference sequence). V dropped 3 bases and J dropped 0 bases, with 6 bases sitting between them. The CDR3 consists of 12 residues. The CDR3 loop is CSASRGSYEQYF. In DNA, the CDR3 is TGCAGTGCTAGCCGGGGCTCCTACGAGCAGTACTTC.

This clonotype was found once. It is likely a read error, because the conserved phenylalanine at the end of the CDR3 is missing. The chain combines TRBV2 with TRBJ1-6; D unresolved. Germline V CDR1 and CDR2: SNHLY, FYNNEI. V gave up 6 bases and J gave up 10 bases, with 16 bases separating them. The CDR3 runs 14 residues. The CDR3 is CASSPLWERSPLHS. CDR3 DNA sequence: TGTGCCAGCAGCCCCCTCTGGGAGAGATCACCCCTCCACTCT.

V and J are TRBV12-3 or TRBV12-4 and TRBJ2-3; no clear D gene. This CDR3 has 15 residues. The V end was cut by 6 bases, the J end by 1 base, with 14 bases between. CDR3 sequence: CASSRGPTRTDTQYF. The CDR3 region has the DNA TGTGCCAGCAGCCGCGGACCCACCCGCACAGATACGCAGTATTTT.

This clonotype occurred a few times. The V gene is TRBV12-3 or TRBV12-4, the J gene TRBJ2-1; possible D gene TRBD1, 7 bases. The CDR3 has 15 residues. Trimming shortened V by 6 bases and J by 2 bases, and 14 bases separated the two germline ends. In DNA, the CDR3 is TGTGCCAGCAGATCCGGCGGGACAGCCTACAATGAGCAGTTCTTC. Translated: CASRSGGTAYNEQFF.

This clonotype has more than one count but fewer than ten. The CDR3 sequence is CASSLSSGENIQYF. Written as DNA, the CDR3 is TGTGCCAGCTCACTTTCTAGCGGAGAAAACATTCAGTACTTC. The chain couples TRBV18 to TRBJ2-4, with 7 bases aligning to TRBD2. The ends lost 4 bases at V and 5 bases at J; junction bases unmatched: 5. Germline V gene lookup returns CDR1 KGHSH and CDR2 LQKENI. The length of the CDR3 is 14 residues.

There are a few counts of this clonotype. The chain couples TRBV24-1 to TRBJ2-1, with 10 bases lining up with TRBD2. Germline CDR1 is KGHDR and CDR2 is SFDVKD. This CDR3 is built from 14 residues. Trimming took 4 bases from V and 7 from J; bases not matched to a gene: 3. The CDR3 coding sequence is TGTGCCACCAGTGACTCACTAGCGGGGAATGAGCAGTTCTTC. It specifies CATSDSLAGNEQFF.

The V and J genes are TRBV4-2 and TRBJ1-2, with D unresolved. Germline V gene data show CDR1 as LGHNA and CDR2 as YNFKEQ. The CDR3 loop spans 15 amino acids. Trimming took 2 bases from V and 2 from J, leaving 12 bases between them. The CDR3 DNA reads TGTGCCAGCAGCCAAAACCGGCAGGAGAACTATGGCTACACCTTC. Translation: CASSQNRQENYGYTF.

The rearrangement uses TRBV7-2 and TRBJ2-1; TRBD1 agrees at 8 bases. The CDR3 is made up of 12 amino acids. Germline V CDR1 and CDR2: SGHTA, FQGNSA. Trimming at V came to 4 bases and at J to 9 bases, leaving 2 bases not matched to a gene. In DNA form, the CDR3 reads TGTGCCAGCAGCTGGACAGGGACTGAGCAGTTCTTC. This encodes CASSWTGTEQFF.

The chain couples TRBV5-4 to TRBJ2-7; TRBD1 or TRBD2 may be the D gene (5 bases each). This CDR3 region has 14 residues. V was clipped by 4 bases and J by 0 bases, with 11 bases between them. Germline V gives CDR1 SGHNT, CDR2 YYREEE (reference sequence). In nucleotides, the CDR3 is TGTGCCAGCAGCCCGGGGACGAGCTCCTACGAGCAGTACTTC. Its translation: CASSPGTSSYEQYF.

The gene calls are TRBV6-1 and TRBJ1-1, with 10 nucleotides matching TRBD1. Germline values: CDR1 MNHNS, CDR2 SASEGT. The length of the CDR3 is 11 residues. V was clipped by 6 bases and J by 8 bases; unmatched bases: 0. The CDR3 protein is CASRDRGEAFF. For the CDR3, the DNA is TGTGCCAGCAGGGACAGGGGGGAAGCTTTCTTT.

This clonotype appeared a few times. The chain uses TRBV20-1 and TRBJ2-1; D not certain. V lost 3 bases and J lost 6, with 6 bases in between. Germline CDR1 is DFQATT and CDR2 is SNEGSKA (reference sequence). The CDR3 extends over 11 amino acids. CDR3 sequence: CSASRANEQFF. The CDR3 region has the DNA TGCAGTGCTAGCCGGGCCAATGAGCAGTTCTTC.

In this sample, this clonotype turned up a few times. The rearrangement joins TRBV15 to TRBJ2-4, with D perhaps TRBD1 (5 bases). In germline, CDR1 is LNHNV, CDR2 YYDKDF (reference sequence). CDR3 length: 13 residues. V lost 8 bases and J lost 3, with 11 bases in between. The CDR3 DNA is TGTGCCACCGCAACAGGTGACAAAAACATTCAGTACTTC. Its protein is CATATGDKNIQYF.

The gene calls are TRBV5-5 and TRBJ1-2, with D perhaps TRBD1 (6 bases). Germline lookup yields CDR1 SGHKS and CDR2 YYEKEE (reference sequence). Trimming pared 3 bases from V and 7 bases from J, leaving 19 bases between. The CDR3 consists of 15 residues. Here the CDR3 DNA reads TGTGCCAGCAGCTCAGACTATCAGGGGCGCGGTGGCTACACCTTC. Translating gives CASSSDYQGRGGYTF. Based on the CDR3 plus reference TRBV5-5 and TRBJ1-2, the full variable domain is DAGVTQSPTHLIKTRGQQVTLRCSPISGHKSVSWYQQVLGQGPQFIFQYYEKEERGRGNFPDRFSARQFPNYSSELNVNALLLGDSALYLCASSSDYQGRGGYTFGSGTRLTVV.

The chain has TRBV6-5 and TRBJ1-2; D is undetermined. The CDR3 is 13 amino acids. Germline values: CDR1 MNHEY, CDR2 SVGAGI. Trimming took off 2 bases at V and 8 bases at J, with 12 bases between the two ends. CDR3 loop: CASSYGGFGGYTF. The CDR3 region has the DNA TGTGCCAGCAGTTACGGAGGGTTCGGCGGCTACACCTTC.

This clonotype has just a few counts. The chain recombines TRBV7-9 with TRBJ1-1, with 8 bases identical to TRBD1. The CDR3 length is 13 residues. Germline-derived CDR1 and CDR2 are SEHNR and FQNEAQ (reference sequence). The junction had 0 bases not matched to a gene; V was cut back by 2 bases and J by 4 bases. For the CDR3, the DNA is TGTGCCAGCAGCTTACAGGGGGCCACTGAAGCTTTCTTT. Translation: CASSLQGATEAFF.

This clonotype was seen more than once but under ten times. The chain recombines TRBV4-3 with TRBJ2-2, with D perhaps TRBD2 (5 bases). The ends were cut back, 4 bases at V and 8 bases at J, with 11 bases in the middle. The CDR3 extends over 13 amino acids. The germline V gene has CDR1 LGHNA and CDR2 YSLEER. DNA for the CDR3: TGCGCCAGCAGCCCCGGACTGGAGGGGGAGCTGTTTTTT. Protein: CASSPGLEGELFF.

V gene TRBV7-9 combines with J gene TRBJ1-1; D remains unclear. Trimming cost V 2 bases and J 1 base, with 5 bases left between them. Germline-derived CDR1 and CDR2 are SEHNR and FQNEAQ (reference sequence). The CDR3 length is 13 residues. The CDR3 DNA reads TGTGCCAGCAGCTTACTACAGAACACTGAAGCTTTCTTT. This encodes CASSLLQNTEAFF.

V is TRBV5-1 and J is TRBJ2-5; D is uncertain. V lost 0 bases, J lost 5 bases, and 8 bases lay in between. CDR1 SGHRS and CDR2 YFSETQ come from the germline V gene. The length of the CDR3 is 13 residues. The CDR3 reads CASSLGVFETQYF. Written as DNA, the CDR3 is TGCGCCAGCAGCTTGGGGGTGTTCGAGACCCAGTACTTC.

V usage is TRBV18 and J usage is TRBJ1-2, with a weak D call TRBD1 (5 bases). This CDR3 region has 15 residues. The V end lost 5 bases, the J end lost 2 bases, and 15 bases lay between the germline ends. Germline values: CDR1 KGHSH, CDR2 LQKENI. In DNA form, the CDR3 reads TGTGCCAGCTCAGATGGGACGGCGACGAACTATGGCTACACCTTC. It translates to CASSDGTATNYGYTF.

This clonotype was observed a few times. Written as DNA, the CDR3 is TGTGCCACCAGATCAACAGGGTCAGGGACTGAAGCTTTCTTT. This gives the protein CATRSTGSGTEAFF. The chain uses TRBV24-1 and TRBJ1-1, with D possibly being TRBD1 (6 bases). Trimming took off 7 bases at V and 5 bases at J, with 16 bases between the two ends. CDR3 size: 14 residues. Germline CDR1 and CDR2: KGHDR and SFDVKD.

This clonotype was detected only a few times. The chain recombines TRBV3-1 with TRBJ2-3, with D hard to call. In germline, CDR1 is LGHDT, CDR2 YNNKEL (reference sequence). CDR3 length equals 13 residues. Deletions cut 7 bases from V and 2 bases from J, with 10 bases between. The CDR3 here is CASKARYTDTQYF. The CDR3 coding sequence is TGTGCCAGCAAGGCTCGATACACAGATACGCAGTATTTT.

The table lists this clonotype with a few counts. The V gene is TRBV6-1, the J gene TRBJ2-7; D is unresolved. The V gene's germline CDR1 is MNHNS and CDR2 SASEGT. V was clipped by 6 bases and J by 1 base, with 10 bases between them. The CDR3 spans 13 residues. The CDR3 bases are TGTGCCAGCAGCGAACAGTTTTCCTACGAGCAGTACGTC. It codes for CASSEQFSYEQYV.

This clonotype was picked up a small number of times. The chain carries TRBV5-1 and TRBJ2-1; the match to TRBD2 covers 10 bases. Looked up from germline, CDR1 is SGHRS and CDR2 is YFSETQ. This CDR3 region has 14 residues. The junction had 2 bases not matched to a gene; V was cut back by 0 bases and J by 8 bases. The CDR3 loop is CASSLALAGDEQFF. The CDR3 DNA follows: TGCGCCAGCAGCTTGGCCCTAGCGGGGGATGAGCAGTTCTTC.

This clonotype has just a few counts. The chain couples TRBV5-1 to TRBJ2-3; 10 bases match TRBD2. V shed 5 bases, J shed 2 bases, and the junction held 8 bases outside the gene matches. Germline-derived CDR1 and CDR2 are SGHRS and YFSETQ. The CDR3 has 16 residues. CDR3 sequence: CASRPLAGALTDTQYF. CDR3 nucleotide sequence: TGCGCCAGCAGACCTCTAGCGGGGGCCCTCACAGATACGCAGTATTTT.

The chain carries TRBV14 and TRBJ2-5, with D hard to call. Trimming removed 10 bases from V and 4 bases from J, with 13 bases in between. Germline lookup yields CDR1 SGHDN and CDR2 FVKESK. The length of the CDR3 is 12 residues. The CDR3 sequence is CATTPWLETQYF. The DNA of the CDR3 is TGTGCCACCACGCCGTGGCTAGAGACCCAGTACTTC. The full variable domain, in which reference TRBV14 and TRBJ2-5 provide the parts outside the CDR3, is EAGVTQFPSHSVIEKGQTVTLRCDPISGHDNLYWYRRVMGKEIKFLLHFVKESKQDESGMPNNRFLAERTGGTYSTLKVQPAELEDSGVYFCATTPWLETQYFGPGTRLLVL.